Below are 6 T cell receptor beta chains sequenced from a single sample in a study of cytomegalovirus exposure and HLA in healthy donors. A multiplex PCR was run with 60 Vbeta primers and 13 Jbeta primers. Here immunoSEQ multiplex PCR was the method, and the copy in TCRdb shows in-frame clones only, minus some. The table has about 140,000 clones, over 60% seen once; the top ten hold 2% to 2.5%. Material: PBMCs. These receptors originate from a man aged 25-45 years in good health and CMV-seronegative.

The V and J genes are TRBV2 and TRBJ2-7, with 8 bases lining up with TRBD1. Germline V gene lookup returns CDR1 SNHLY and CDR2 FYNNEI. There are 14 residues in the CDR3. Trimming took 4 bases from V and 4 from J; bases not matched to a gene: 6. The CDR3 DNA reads TGTGCCAGCAGTGTAGGGACAGGCCCATACGAGCAGTACTTC. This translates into CASSVGTGPYEQYF.

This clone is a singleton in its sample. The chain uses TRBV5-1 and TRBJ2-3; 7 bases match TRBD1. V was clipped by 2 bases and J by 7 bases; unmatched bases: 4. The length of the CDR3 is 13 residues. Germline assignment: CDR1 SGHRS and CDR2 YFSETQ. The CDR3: CASSLGTANTQYF. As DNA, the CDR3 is TGCGCCAGCAGCTTAGGGACAGCAAATACGCAGTATTTT.

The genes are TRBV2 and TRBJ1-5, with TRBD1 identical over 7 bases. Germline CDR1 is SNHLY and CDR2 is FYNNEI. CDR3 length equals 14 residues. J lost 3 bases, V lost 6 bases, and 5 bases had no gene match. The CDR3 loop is CASRDRDFNQPQHF. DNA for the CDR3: TGTGCCAGCAGAGACAGGGACTTCAATCAGCCCCAGCATTTT.

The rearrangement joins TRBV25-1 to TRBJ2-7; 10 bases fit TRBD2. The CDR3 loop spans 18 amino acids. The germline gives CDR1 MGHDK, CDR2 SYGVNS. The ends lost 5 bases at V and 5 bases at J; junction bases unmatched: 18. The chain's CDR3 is CASSPGSLAGTKPDEQYF. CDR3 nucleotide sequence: TGTGCCAGCAGTCCGGGTTCACTAGCGGGAACGAAGCCCGACGAGCAGTACTTC.

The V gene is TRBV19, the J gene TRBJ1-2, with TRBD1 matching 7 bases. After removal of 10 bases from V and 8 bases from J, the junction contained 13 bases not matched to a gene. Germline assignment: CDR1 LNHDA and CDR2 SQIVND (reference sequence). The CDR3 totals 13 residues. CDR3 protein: CATLDRIGYGYTF. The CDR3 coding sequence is TGTGCCACCCTGGACAGGATAGGATACGGCTACACCTTC.

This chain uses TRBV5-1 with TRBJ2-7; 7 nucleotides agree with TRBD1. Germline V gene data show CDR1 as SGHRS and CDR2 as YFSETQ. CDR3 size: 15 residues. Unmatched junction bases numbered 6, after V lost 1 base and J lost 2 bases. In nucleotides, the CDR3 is TGCGCCAGCAGCTTGTTGACAGGGAATACCTACGAGCAGTACTTC. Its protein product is CASSLLTGNTYEQYF.